One sample yielded the 21 T cell receptor beta chains listed below, sequenced in a study of CD8+ T cells in alopecia areata. Sequencing used cDNA as its template, made by extracting RNA and reverse transcribing it. Sequenced by immunoSEQ multiplex PCR; TCRdb stores in-frame clones only, minus some. The table records 140,000 to 150,000 clones, approximately 65% of them present only once. The specimen was CD8+ T cells sorted from blood. The receptors shown here come from a human donor in good health.

As DNA, the CDR3 is TGCGCCAGCAGCTTGGAGGCGCGGGAGCAGTACTTC. Its translation is CASSLEAREQYF. The V gene is TRBV5-1, the J gene TRBJ2-7; D call uncertain. The V gene's germline CDR1 is SGHRS and CDR2 YFSETQ. With 0 bases removed from V and 7 bases from J, the gap between germline ends came to 8 bases. CDR3 size: 12 residues.

The chain carries TRBV7-6 and TRBJ2-3, with a possible D match to TRBD2 (6 bases). This CDR3 comprises 13 residues. Germline V CDR1 and CDR2: SGHVS, FNYEAQ. The V and J ends lost 5 bases and 2 bases respectively, with 8 bases between them. CDR3 DNA: TGTGCCAGCAGCGGAGGGGACACAGATACGCAGTATTTT. It is translated as CASSGGDTDTQYF.

This clone has a handful of counts. J is TRBJ2-3 and V is TRBV18; D gene uncertain. Trimming took 3 bases from V and 6 from J, leaving 4 bases between them. The CDR3 totals 11 residues. Germline CDR1 and CDR2: KGHSH and LQKENI. In DNA form, the CDR3 reads TGTGCCAGCTCACCGGTGGATACGCAGTATTTT. It translates to CASSPVDTQYF.

This clone was observed a handful of times. This chain uses TRBV25-1 with TRBJ2-7; 7 bases are a match to TRBD2. The junction had 6 bases not matched to a gene; V was cut back by 5 bases and J by 2 bases. This CDR3 contains 14 residues. Germline V CDR1 and CDR2: MGHDK, SYGVNS. In DNA, the CDR3 is TGTGCCAGCAGTCCCCGGGACTACCCCTACGAGCAGTACTTC. The encoded protein is CASSPRDYPYEQYF.

The rearrangement joins TRBV29-1 to TRBJ2-1; no definite D call. The CDR3 has 13 amino acids. Trimming stripped 6 bases from V and 2 bases from J, with 11 bases between. Germline CDR1 reads SQVTM; CDR2 reads ANQGSEA. CDR3 residues: CSVSSNPYNEQFF. CDR3 in DNA: TGCAGCGTCTCTAGTAACCCCTACAATGAGCAGTTCTTC.

This clone was detected ten times or more. The J gene is TRBJ1-3, the V gene TRBV7-9; tentative D call: TRBD1 (5 bases). The ends were cut back, 5 bases at V and 3 bases at J, with 14 bases in the middle. Germline V lookup: CDR1 SEHNR, CDR2 FQNEAQ (reference sequence). This CDR3 is built from 15 residues. In DNA form, the CDR3 reads TGTGCCAGCAGCGCGGACAAGACCTATGGAAACACCATATATTTT. Its translation is CASSADKTYGNTIYF. Filled out from reference TRBV7-9 and TRBJ1-3, the complete variable domain reads DTGVSQNPRHKITKRGQNVTFRCDPISEHNRLYWYRQTLGQGPEFLTYFQNEAQLEKSRLLSDRFSAERPKGSFSTLEIQRTEQGDSAMYLCASSADKTYGNTIYFGEGSWLTVV.

This sequence joins TRBV4-1 and TRBJ2-7, with 9 nucleotides matching TRBD1. J lost 4 bases, V lost 0 bases, and 4 bases had no gene match. There are 15 residues in the CDR3. The germline CDR1 and CDR2 sequences are MGHRA and YSYEKL. The CDR3 sequence: CASSQDSGTGYEQYF. Written as DNA, the CDR3 is TGCGCCAGCAGCCAAGACTCCGGGACAGGGTACGAGCAGTACTTC.

V is TRBV11-2 and J is TRBJ2-7; D perhaps matches TRBD2 (6 bases). In germline, CDR1 is SGHAT, CDR2 FQNNGV. Trimming shortened V by 1 base and J by 2 bases, and 9 bases separated the two germline ends. The CDR3 extends over 14 amino acids. The CDR3 loop reads CASSLGSGAYEQYF. CDR3 in DNA: TGTGCCAGCAGCTTAGGATCGGGAGCCTACGAGCAGTACTTC.

This rearrangement joins TRBV5-6 to TRBJ2-4, with D unclear. Germline CDR1 reads SGHDT; CDR2 reads YYEEEE. V was pared by 0 bases and J by 0 bases, with 10 bases between. CDR3 length: 16 residues. The DNA of the CDR3 is TGTGCCAGCAGCTTGGCCGCCGGGCCAGCCAAAAACATTCAGTACTTC. Translation: CASSLAAGPAKNIQYF.

This clone was detected only a few times. The chain has TRBV11-2 and TRBJ2-1; D perhaps matches TRBD1 (6 bases). Trimming pared 4 bases from V and 7 bases from J, leaving 17 bases between. Germline V gene sequence: CDR1 SGHAT, CDR2 FQNNGV. The CDR3 is 15 amino acids. CDR3 sequence (DNA): TGTGCCAGCAGCTACGACCAGGGGTCGGGGAATGAGCAGTTCTTC. Translation gives CASSYDQGSGNEQFF.

This clone was found once. This rearrangement joins TRBV9 to TRBJ2-1; TRBD2 agrees at 11 bases. The trim removed 3 bases at V and 8 bases at J, leaving 16 bases unmatched. The length of the CDR3 is 18 residues. The germline gives CDR1 SGDLS, CDR2 YYNGEE. CDR3 bases: TGTGCCAGCAGCGGAAGTCTTAGCGGGAGGGCCAGTCTTGATGAGCAGTTCTTC. Residues: CASSGSLSGRASLDEQFF.

The rearrangement uses TRBV7-9 and TRBJ2-1, with a tentative D call TRBD1 (6 bases). Germline V CDR1 and CDR2: SEHNR, FQNEAQ (reference sequence). V was clipped by 8 bases and J by 10 bases, with 18 bases between them. The CDR3 is 13 residues long. CDR3 protein: CASRQAPYREQFF. The CDR3 coding sequence is TGTGCCAGCCGACAGGCTCCGTACCGGGAGCAGTTCTTC. Variable domain in full (rest from reference TRBV7-9 and TRBJ2-1): DTGVSQNPRHKITKRGQNVTFRCDPISEHNRLYWYRQTLGQGPEFLTYFQNEAQLEKSRLLSDRFSAERPKGSFSTLEIQRTEQGDSAMYLCASRQAPYREQFFGPGTRLTVL.

This clone was seen a handful of times. CDR3 residues: CATKVNSGANVLTF. The CDR3 DNA reads TGTGCCACTAAGGTCAACTCTGGGGCCAACGTCCTGACTTTC. The chain joins TRBV6-6 to TRBJ2-6, with no clear D. Trimming cost V 10 bases and J 0 bases, with 10 bases left between them. Germline values: CDR1 MNHNY, CDR2 SVGAGI (reference sequence). The CDR3 loop spans 14 amino acids.

The gene calls are TRBV2 and TRBJ1-1; 8 nucleotides agree with TRBD1. V shed 6 bases, J shed 5 bases, and the junction held 8 bases outside the gene matches. Per the germline V gene, CDR1 is SNHLY and CDR2 is FYNNEI. The length of the CDR3 is 14 residues. The CDR3 coding sequence is TGTGCCAGCAGGGACACAACAGGGGGGACTGAAGCTTTCTTT. Protein: CASRDTTGGTEAFF.

The count of this clone is one. The genes are TRBV11-1 and TRBJ2-7; D unresolved. The V end was cut by 6 bases, the J end by 7 bases, with 13 bases between. Germline CDR1 and CDR2: SGHAT and FQDESV (reference sequence). This CDR3 contains 12 residues. The CDR3 protein is CASRSGYGEQYF. As DNA, the CDR3 is TGTGCCAGCAGGTCGGGCTACGGGGAGCAGTACTTC.

This chain joins TRBV28 and TRBJ2-4; D may match TRBD1 or TRBD2 (5 bases each). The CDR3 has 16 amino acids. Germline CDR1 and CDR2: MDHEN and SYDVKM. Between the trimmed V and J ends, which lost 8 bases and 3 bases, there was a span of 20 bases. The CDR3 loop reads CASGSGARVDKNIQYF. CDR3 DNA sequence: TGTGCCAGCGGCTCCGGGGCCCGTGTTGACAAAAACATTCAGTACTTC.

This rearrangement joins TRBV10-3 to TRBJ2-7; D is undetermined. The V gene's germline CDR1 is ENHRY and CDR2 SYGVKD. The CDR3 is made up of 11 amino acids. The germline V and J ends were trimmed by 0 bases and 10 bases, with 7 bases remaining between them. In nucleotides, the CDR3 is TGTGCCATCAGTGAGTCATGGGTACAGTACTTC. Its translation: CAISESWVQYF.

The gene calls are TRBV29-1 and TRBJ2-7, with 7 bases identical to TRBD1. With V trimmed by 5 bases and J by 7 bases, 8 bases remained unmatched. The CDR3 runs 12 residues. Germline CDR1 reads SQVTM; CDR2 reads ANQGSEA. The CDR3 loop is CSVLQGSWEQYF. CDR3 sequence (DNA): TGCAGCGTTTTACAGGGGAGTTGGGAGCAGTACTTC.

Written as DNA, the CDR3 is TGCGCCAGCAGCTTGGCCCTCAATCAGCCCCAGCATTTT. Amino acid sequence: CASSLALNQPQHF. The genes are TRBV5-1 and TRBJ1-5; no firm D call. The CDR3 is 13 residues long. The germline V gene encodes CDR1 SGHRS and CDR2 YFSETQ. V was cut by 0 bases and J by 3 bases, with 4 bases left in between.

Only a few counts were recorded for this clone. This sequence joins TRBV9 and TRBJ1-1; a weak D match, TRBD1 (6 bases). Germline CDR1 reads SGDLS; CDR2 reads YYNGEE. Trimming pared 0 bases from V and 1 base from J, leaving 10 bases between. CDR3 length: 15 residues. CDR3 coding DNA: TGTGCCAGCAGCGTAGGGGGCAGGGGGAACACTGAAGCTTTCTTT. Translated: CASSVGGRGNTEAFF.

The chain is built from TRBV5-1 and TRBJ2-7; D is possibly TRBD1 (5 bases). V lost 0 bases, J lost 3 bases, and 13 bases lay in between. CDR3 length equals 15 residues. Germline CDR1 is SGHRS and CDR2 is YFSETQ. CDR3 protein: CASSLGGTTYYEQYF. The CDR3 DNA is TGCGCCAGCAGCTTGGGGGGCACGACTTACTACGAGCAGTACTTC.